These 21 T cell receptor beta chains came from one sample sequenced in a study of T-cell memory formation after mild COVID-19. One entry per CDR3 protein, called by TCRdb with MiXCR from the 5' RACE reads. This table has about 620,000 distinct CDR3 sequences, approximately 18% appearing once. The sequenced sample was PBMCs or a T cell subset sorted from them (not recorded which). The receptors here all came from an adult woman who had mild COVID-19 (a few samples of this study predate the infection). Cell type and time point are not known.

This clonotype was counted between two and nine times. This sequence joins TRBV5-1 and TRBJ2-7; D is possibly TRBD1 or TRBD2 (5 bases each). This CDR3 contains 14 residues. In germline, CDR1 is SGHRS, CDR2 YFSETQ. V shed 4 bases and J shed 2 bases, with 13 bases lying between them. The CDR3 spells CASSPWDGTYEQYF. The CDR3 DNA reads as TGCGCCAGCAGCCCATGGGACGGAACCTACGAGCAGTACTTC.

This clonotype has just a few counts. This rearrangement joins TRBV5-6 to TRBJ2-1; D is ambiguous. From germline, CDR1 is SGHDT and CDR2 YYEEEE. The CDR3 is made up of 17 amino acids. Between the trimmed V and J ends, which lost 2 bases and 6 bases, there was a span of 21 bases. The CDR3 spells CASSLEGLGSLRNEQFF. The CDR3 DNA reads TGTGCCAGCAGCTTAGAAGGTCTAGGATCCCTTCGCAATGAGCAGTTCTTC.

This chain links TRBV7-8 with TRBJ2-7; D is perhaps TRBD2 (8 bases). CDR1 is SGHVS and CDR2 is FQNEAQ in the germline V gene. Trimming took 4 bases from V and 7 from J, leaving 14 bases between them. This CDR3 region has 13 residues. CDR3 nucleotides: TGTGCCAGCAGCTCAGGGGGACTAGGAGAGCAGTACTTC. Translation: CASSSGGLGEQYF.

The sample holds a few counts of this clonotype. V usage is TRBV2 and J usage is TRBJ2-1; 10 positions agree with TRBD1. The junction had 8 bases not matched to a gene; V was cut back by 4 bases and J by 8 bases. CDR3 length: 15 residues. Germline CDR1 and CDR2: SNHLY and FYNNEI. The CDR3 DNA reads TGTGCCAGCAGTGGCGGGACAGGGGCTATGGATGAGCAGTTCTTC. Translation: CASSGGTGAMDEQFF.

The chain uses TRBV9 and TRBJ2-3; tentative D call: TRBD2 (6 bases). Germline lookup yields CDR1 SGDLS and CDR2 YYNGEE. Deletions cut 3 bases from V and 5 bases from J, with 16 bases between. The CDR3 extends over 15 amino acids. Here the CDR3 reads CASSATSGRGDTQYF. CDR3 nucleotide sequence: TGTGCCAGCAGCGCCACTAGTGGGCGGGGAGATACGCAGTATTTT.

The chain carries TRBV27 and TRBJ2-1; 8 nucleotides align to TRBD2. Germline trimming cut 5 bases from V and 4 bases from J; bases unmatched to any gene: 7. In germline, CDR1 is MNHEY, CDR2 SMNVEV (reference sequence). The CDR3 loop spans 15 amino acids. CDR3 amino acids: CASSPGGEPYNEQFF. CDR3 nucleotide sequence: TGTGCCAGCAGTCCCGGGGGGGAGCCTTACAATGAGCAGTTCTTC.

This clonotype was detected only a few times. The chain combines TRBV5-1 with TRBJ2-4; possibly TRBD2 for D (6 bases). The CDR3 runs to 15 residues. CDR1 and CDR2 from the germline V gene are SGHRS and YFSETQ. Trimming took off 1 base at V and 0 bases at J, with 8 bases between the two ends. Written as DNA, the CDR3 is TGCGCCAGCAGCTTGTCGGGGGTAGCCAAAAACATTCAGTACTTC. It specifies CASSLSGVAKNIQYF.

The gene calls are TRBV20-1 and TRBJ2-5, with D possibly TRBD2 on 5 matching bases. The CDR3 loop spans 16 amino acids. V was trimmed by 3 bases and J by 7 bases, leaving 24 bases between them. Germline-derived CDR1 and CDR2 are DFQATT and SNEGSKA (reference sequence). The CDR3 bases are TGCAGTGCTAGGAGGCGGGCTGGCCCCGGGCAGCGGACCCAGTACTTC. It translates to CSARRRAGPGQRTQYF.

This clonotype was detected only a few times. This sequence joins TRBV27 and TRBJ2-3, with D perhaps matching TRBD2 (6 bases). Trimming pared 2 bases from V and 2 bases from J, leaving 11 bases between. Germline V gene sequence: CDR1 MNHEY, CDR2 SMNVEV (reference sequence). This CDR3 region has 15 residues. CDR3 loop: CASSLGGLTTDTQYF. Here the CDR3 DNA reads TGTGCCAGCAGTTTAGGGGGACTTACCACAGATACGCAGTATTTT.

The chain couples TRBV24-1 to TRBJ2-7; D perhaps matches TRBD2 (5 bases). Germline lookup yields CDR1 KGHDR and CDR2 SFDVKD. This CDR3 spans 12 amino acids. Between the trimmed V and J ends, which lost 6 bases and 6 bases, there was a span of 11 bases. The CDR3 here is CATSRGSGEQYF. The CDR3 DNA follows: TGTGCCACCAGTCGGGGTTCGGGCGAGCAGTACTTC.

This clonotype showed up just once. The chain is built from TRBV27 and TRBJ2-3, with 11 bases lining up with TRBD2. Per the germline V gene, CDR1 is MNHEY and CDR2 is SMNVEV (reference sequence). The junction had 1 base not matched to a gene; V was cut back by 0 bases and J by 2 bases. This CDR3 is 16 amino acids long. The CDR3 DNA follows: TGTGCCAGCAGTTTATCGACTAGCGGGATCACAGATACGCAGTATTTT. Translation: CASSLSTSGITDTQYF.

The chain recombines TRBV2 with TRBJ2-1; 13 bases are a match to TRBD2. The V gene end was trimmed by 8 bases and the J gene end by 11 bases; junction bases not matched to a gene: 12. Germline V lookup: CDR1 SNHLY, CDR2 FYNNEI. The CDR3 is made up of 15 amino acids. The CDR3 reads CASSEELAGGPKQFF. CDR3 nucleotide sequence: TGTGCCAGCTCGGAAGAACTAGCGGGGGGGCCAAAGCAGTTCTTC.

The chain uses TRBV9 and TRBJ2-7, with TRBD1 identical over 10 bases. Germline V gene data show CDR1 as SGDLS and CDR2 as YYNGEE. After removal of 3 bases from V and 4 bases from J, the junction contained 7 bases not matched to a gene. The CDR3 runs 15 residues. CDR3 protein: CASSASGTGEYEQYF. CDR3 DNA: TGTGCCAGCAGCGCCTCCGGGACAGGGGAATACGAGCAGTACTTC.

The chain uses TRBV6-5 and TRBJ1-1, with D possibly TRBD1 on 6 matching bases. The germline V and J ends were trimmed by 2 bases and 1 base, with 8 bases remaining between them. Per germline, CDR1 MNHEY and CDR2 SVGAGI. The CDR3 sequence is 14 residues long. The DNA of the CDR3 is TGTGCCAGCAGTTACACACAGGGGAACACTGAAGCTTTCTTT. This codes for CASSYTQGNTEAFF.

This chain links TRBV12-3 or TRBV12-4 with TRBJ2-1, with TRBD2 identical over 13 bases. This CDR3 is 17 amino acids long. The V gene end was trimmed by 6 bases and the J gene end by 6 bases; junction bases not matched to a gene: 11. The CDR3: CASRLLAGGPIGNEQFF. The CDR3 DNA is TGTGCCAGCAGGTTACTAGCGGGAGGGCCGATTGGCAATGAGCAGTTCTTC.

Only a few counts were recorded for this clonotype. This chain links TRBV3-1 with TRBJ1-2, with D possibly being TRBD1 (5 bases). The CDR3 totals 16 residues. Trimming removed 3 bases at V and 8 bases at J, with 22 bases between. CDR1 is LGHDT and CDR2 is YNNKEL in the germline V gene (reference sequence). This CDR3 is CASSHAGAQESEGYTF. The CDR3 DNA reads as TGTGCCAGCAGCCACGCCGGGGCCCAGGAATCGGAAGGCTACACCTTC.

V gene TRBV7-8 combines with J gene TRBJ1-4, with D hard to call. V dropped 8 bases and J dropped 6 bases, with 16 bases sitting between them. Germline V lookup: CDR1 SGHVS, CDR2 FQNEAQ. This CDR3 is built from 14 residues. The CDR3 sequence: CASGVRERDEKLFF. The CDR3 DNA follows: TGTGCCAGCGGAGTAAGGGAACGGGATGAAAAACTGTTTTTT.

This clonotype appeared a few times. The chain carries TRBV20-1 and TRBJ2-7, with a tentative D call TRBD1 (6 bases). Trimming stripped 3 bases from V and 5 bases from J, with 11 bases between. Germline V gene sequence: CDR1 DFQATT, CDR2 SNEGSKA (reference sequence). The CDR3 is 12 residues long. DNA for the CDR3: TGCAGTGCTAGCCGGCAGGGGAACGAGCAGTACTTC. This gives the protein CSASRQGNEQYF.

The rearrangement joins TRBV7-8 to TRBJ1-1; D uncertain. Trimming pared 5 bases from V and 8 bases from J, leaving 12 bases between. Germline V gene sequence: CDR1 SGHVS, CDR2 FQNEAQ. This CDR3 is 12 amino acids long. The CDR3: CASSPRTDEAFF. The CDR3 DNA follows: TGTGCCAGCAGCCCTCGGACGGACGAAGCTTTCTTT. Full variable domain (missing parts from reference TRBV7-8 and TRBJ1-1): GAGVSQSPRYKVAKRGQDVALRCDPISGHVSLFWYQQALGQGPEFLTYFQNEAQLDKSGLPSDRFFAERPEGSVSTLKIQRTQQEDSAVYLCASSPRTDEAFFGQGTRLTVV.

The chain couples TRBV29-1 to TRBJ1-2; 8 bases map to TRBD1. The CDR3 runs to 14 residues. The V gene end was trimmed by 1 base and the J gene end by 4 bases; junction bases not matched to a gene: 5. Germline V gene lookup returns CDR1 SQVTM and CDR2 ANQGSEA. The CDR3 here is CSVEGTGRGYGYTF. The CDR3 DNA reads TGCAGCGTTGAAGGGACAGGGAGAGGCTATGGCTACACCTTC.

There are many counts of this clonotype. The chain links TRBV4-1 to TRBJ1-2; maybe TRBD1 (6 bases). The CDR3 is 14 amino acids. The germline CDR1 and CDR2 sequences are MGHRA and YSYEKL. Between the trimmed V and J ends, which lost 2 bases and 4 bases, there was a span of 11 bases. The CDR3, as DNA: TGCGCCAGCAGCCAAAGTGAAGGGGGCTATGGCTACACCTTC. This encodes CASSQSEGGYGYTF.